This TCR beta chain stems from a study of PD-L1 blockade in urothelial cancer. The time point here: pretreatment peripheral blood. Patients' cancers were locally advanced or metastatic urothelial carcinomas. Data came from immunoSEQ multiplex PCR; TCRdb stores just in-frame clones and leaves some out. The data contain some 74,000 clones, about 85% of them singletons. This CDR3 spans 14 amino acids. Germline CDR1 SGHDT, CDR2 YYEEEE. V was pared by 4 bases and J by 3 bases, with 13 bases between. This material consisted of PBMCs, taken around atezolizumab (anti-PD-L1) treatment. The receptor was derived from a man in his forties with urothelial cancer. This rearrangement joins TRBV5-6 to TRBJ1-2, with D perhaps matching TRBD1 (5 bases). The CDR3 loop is CASSDDDSYYGYTF. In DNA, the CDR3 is TGTGCCAGCAGCGACGACGACAGCTACTATGGCTACACCTTC.